Detailed here is one T cell receptor (beta chain). Its antigen is not yet known. Qualities for individual bases were not recorded, and no much larger clone is one base off. This record comes from a study of shared clonotypes between healthy human individuals (dated by TCRdb to 2018 to 2021). Background for the entire study: A couple of women and three men aged 18 to 49 years were included in the cohort. To increase sequencing depth and limit assay-specific biases, different laboratories used diverse techniques to prepare libraries and sequence TCR repertoires. Per donor, leukapheresis produced somewhere between about 0.94 and 9 billion PBMCs. For each donor, CD4 naive and CD4 memory were each given three plates, CD8 naive was given two plates, and CD8 memory was given one plate. The study deeply sequenced blood TCR repertoires of about 5 healthy adults to estimate repertoire size and the extent of clonotype sharing between individuals.

The donors were healthy, HIV-negative adults with no recently reported acute infections or vaccinations. Every donor was a Caucasian adult living in Nashville, Tennessee, USA. Magnetic negative selection was used to enrich CD4+ T cells, after which naive cells were positively selected on CD45RA and the negative fraction became the memory subset. After blood collection by leukapheresis, PBMCs were isolated using Ficoll-Histopaque density gradient centrifugation and then cryopreserved in the vapor phase of liquid nitrogen. Analytical flow cytometry was used to check the purity and quantity of every magnetically sorted T cell population. Genomic DNA was isolated from every sorted fraction and measured by UV absorbance on a Nanodrop 2000c. The CDR3 measures 16 amino acids from cysteine to phenylalanine. Left in the record is the CDR3 DNA by itself, 48 bases read in frame from the first base. V ends up 4 bases short and J 1 base short, with an unmatched junction base count of 4. The germline V gene provides CDR1 WSHSY and CDR2 SAAADI.

Using the deep immunoSEQ assay, TCR CDR3 regions were amplified from genomic DNA by multiplex PCR. Extracted genomic DNA from each cell subset was distributed evenly across all wells of several immunoSEQ 96-well plates, and each plate was treated as a replicate. For sorted subsets, roughly 190 ng of genomic DNA, equivalent to some 30,000 T cell genomes, went into each replicate PCR. Purified libraries were measured with a Qubit 3.0 fluorometer, size-checked on a Bioanalyzer 2100, and measured again with the KAPA Library Quantification kit. A separate single-read 150-cycle Illumina NextSeq 550 flow cell was used to sequence each immunoSEQ 96-well plate. For the original study's pipeline: Because the immunoSEQ output included only junctional sequences and no quality scores, the filtering could not be the same as the filtering used for full-length reads. To assign V/J genes and CDR3, sequences were annotated using PyIR, a Python wrapper for IgBLAST v1.9, with IMGT germline references. Reads were removed for weak V/J assignments (E-value above 1e-6), missing CDR3, stop codons, out-of-frame junctions, or ambiguous translated residues. V3J clonotypes were defined as sequences sharing the same inferred V gene, J gene, and CDR3 amino acid sequence. Percentage overlap between repertoires was calculated by dividing the number of shared unique clonotypes by the size of the smaller repertoire. Repertoire richness was assessed with RTK rarefaction, the Chao1 estimator, and Recon v2.1 estimates of unobserved clonotypes. OLGA was used to compute generation probabilities for all TCRbeta clonotypes that the gDNA method yielded from several donors. Drawn from immuneACCESS, this table holds only the in-frame rearrangements with V and J called that TCRdb kept. Clones are partly lost; checked studies trace under half to an unresolved V gene and leave the rest unexplained. The V and J calls and the clone size are those of that table, but D and trimming were determined from the DNA. The sample table shows just over 2,000,000 clones, and 95% are seen once. The top ten clonotypes cover 0.1% to 0.15% of the sample.

Study-level results and caveats: Incomplete sequencing was indicated by rarefaction of sorted-subset datasets, despite the large sequencing depth. Because the study included a small number of donors, the genetic and exposure-history diversity represented was limited. Higher generation probabilities were observed for clonotypes shared by all four sorted-subset donors than for non-shared clonotypes. When a handful of donors were compared, the shared fraction of clonotypes was about 5.4% for naive CD4, around 3.6% for naive CD8, 2% to 2.5% for memory CD4, and 0.4% for memory CD8. Pairwise subsampling led to the expectation that sequencing depth would affect the degree of clonotype sharing among donors. Sampling was limited to blood, and TCR repertoires in tissue likely differ from TCR repertoires in blood. Larger estimated clonotype richness was generally found for naive subsets than for memory subsets.

Sequenced input: naive CD4+ T cells sorted from blood. What this sample's cell subset or site label stands for: CD45RA+ positively selected. The source is a man in his late teens or twenties in good health. The chain links TRBV10-2 with TRBJ1-5; 10 junctional bases match TRBD1. This receptor carries the CDR3 CASSAGTGESNQPQHF. The DNA is TGCGCCAGCAGTGCCGGGACAGGGGAGAGCAATCAGCCCCAGCATTTT.